Below, 24 T cell receptor beta chains from the same sample are listed, as sequenced in a study of blood T cell repertoires in COVID-19. Using immunoSEQ multiplex PCR, the repertoire was profiled, and TCRdb retains in-frame clones only, with some absent. This table holds roughly 190,000 clones, 82% found once. The sequenced material came from peripheral blood. The receptor source for this set is a woman aged 55-75 years with COVID-19, enrolled during active disease.

This clone was found a few times. The chain links TRBV19 to TRBJ1-4; D call uncertain. Germline CDR1 LNHDA, CDR2 SQIVND (reference sequence). The CDR3 consists of 15 residues. V gave up 2 bases and J gave up 1 base, with 8 bases separating them. The CDR3 here is CASSIQRGTNEKLFF. The CDR3 DNA sequence: TGTGCCAGTAGTATACAGCGGGGAACTAATGAAAAACTGTTTTTT.

V and J are TRBV9 and TRBJ2-5; TRBD2 matches at 11 bases. The CDR3 sequence is 16 residues long. Germline V gives CDR1 SGDLS, CDR2 YYNGEE. J lost 4 bases, V lost 0 bases, and 5 bases had no gene match. DNA of the CDR3: TGTGCCAGCAGCGTAGCACTAGCGGGAGAGGCAGAGACCCAGTACTTC. It codes for CASSVALAGEAETQYF.

The V call is TRBV4-2, the J call TRBJ2-1; 8 bases fit TRBD1. The J segment lost 3 bases and the V segment lost 2 bases, leaving 3 bases of the junction unmatched. In germline, CDR1 is LGHNA, CDR2 YNFKEQ. The CDR3 has 15 amino acids. The CDR3 here is CASSQPDRDYNEQFF. The CDR3 nucleotides are TGTGCCAGCAGCCAACCGGACAGGGACTACAATGAGCAGTTCTTC.

This clone came up once. The chain carries TRBV19 and TRBJ2-6; 9 nucleotides align to TRBD1. J lost 0 bases, V lost 6 bases, and 6 bases had no gene match. This CDR3 spans 17 amino acids. CDR1 is LNHDA and CDR2 is SQIVND in the germline V gene (reference sequence). CDR3 residues: CASRKDRGLSGANVLTF. The CDR3 region has the DNA TGTGCCAGTAGAAAGGACAGGGGACTCTCTGGGGCCAACGTCCTGACTTTC.

This chain connects TRBV9 to TRBJ2-7, with a weak D call TRBD2 (6 bases). Germline values: CDR1 SGDLS, CDR2 YYNGEE. Trimming pared 4 bases from V and 0 bases from J, leaving 14 bases between. The CDR3 is 15 amino acids. The CDR3 DNA reads as TGTGCCAGCAGCCCTAAGGCCGGGAGCTCCTACGAGCAGTACTTC. Its translation is CASSPKAGSSYEQYF.

The chain is built from TRBV6-1 and TRBJ2-6; weak D call: TRBD2 (7 bases). V gave up 0 bases and J gave up 4 bases, with 10 bases separating them. Germline V gene sequence: CDR1 MNHNS, CDR2 SASEGT. This CDR3 contains 16 residues. CDR3 sequence (DNA): TGTGCCAGCAGTGAAGCGGGGGGGGCAGGGGCCAACGTCCTGACTTTC. This translates into CASSEAGGAGANVLTF.

The rearrangement links TRBV3-1 (or the pseudogene TRBV3-2) to TRBJ1-1; D unresolved. The CDR3 sequence is 16 residues long. The ends were cut back, 6 bases at V and 3 bases at J, with 20 bases in the middle. Looked up from germline, CDR1 is LGHDT and CDR2 is YNNKEL (reference sequence). DNA for the CDR3: TGTGCCAGCAGTCCATATTATGTCGAGGAGGACACTGAAGCTTTCTTT. Its protein is CASSPYYVEEDTEAFF.

The chain couples TRBV25-1 to TRBJ1-1; tentative D call: TRBD1 (5 bases). Germline V gene lookup returns CDR1 MGHDK and CDR2 SYGVNS. The CDR3 runs 13 residues. The V and J ends lost 1 base and 6 bases respectively, with 9 bases between them. The CDR3 spells CASSELGVPEAFF. CDR3 nucleotides: TGTGCCAGCAGTGAATTAGGGGTTCCTGAAGCTTTCTTT.

There are a few counts of this clone. V is TRBV7-2 and J is TRBJ2-1, with no clear D. CDR1 SGHTA and CDR2 FQGNSA come from the germline V gene. The CDR3 is made up of 15 amino acids. Trimming took 1 base from V and 4 from J, leaving 11 bases between them. This CDR3 reads CASSLGLLDYNEQFF. Here the CDR3 DNA reads TGTGCCAGCAGCTTAGGACTTCTCGATTACAATGAGCAGTTCTTC.

V usage is TRBV5-1 and J usage is TRBJ1-2; the D gene is possibly TRBD1 (6 bases). V lost 4 bases and J lost 5, with 12 bases in between. This CDR3 comprises 13 residues. In germline, CDR1 is SGHRS, CDR2 YFSETQ. The CDR3 nucleotides read TGCGCCAGCAGCACAACAGGGACGTATGGCTACACCTTC. This gives the protein CASSTTGTYGYTF.

This chain connects TRBV6-6 to TRBJ1-6; D gene ambiguous. The V gene lost 5 bases and the J gene lost 7 bases, with 12 bases spanning the gap. Germline V CDR1 and CDR2: MNHNY, SVGAGI (reference sequence). The CDR3 runs to 14 residues. Here the CDR3 DNA reads TGTGCCAGCAGTCCATTTGGCCCGAATTCACCCCTCCACTTT. Protein product: CASSPFGPNSPLHF.

Many counts were recorded for this clone. The J gene is TRBJ2-7, the V gene TRBV4-2, with TRBD2 identical over 10 bases. Germline V gene data show CDR1 as LGHNA and CDR2 as YNFKEQ. Unmatched junction bases numbered 3, after V lost 1 base and J lost 0 bases. The CDR3 has 16 residues. CDR3 nucleotide sequence: TGTGCCAGCAGCCAAGTAGCGGGAGGCAGCTCCTACGAGCAGTACTTC. It translates to CASSQVAGGSSYEQYF.

The chain combines TRBV6-1 with TRBJ2-1; 11 bases are shared with TRBD2. With V trimmed by 3 bases and J by 4 bases, 2 bases remained unmatched. Germline CDR1 reads MNHNS; CDR2 reads SASEGT. The CDR3 totals 15 residues. The DNA for the CDR3 is TGTGCCAGCAGTGAGGTAGCGGGAGGGTACAATGAGCAGTTCTTC. Translated: CASSEVAGGYNEQFF.

The rearrangement links TRBV10-3 to TRBJ2-7; 8 bases line up with TRBD1. The J segment lost 6 bases and the V segment lost 4 bases, leaving 14 bases of the junction unmatched. In germline, CDR1 is ENHRY, CDR2 SYGVKD. There are 16 residues in the CDR3. DNA of the CDR3: TGTGCCATCAGTGGGGGCTCTGTGGCAGGGGGCGTCGAGCAGTACTTC. Residues: CAISGGSVAGGVEQYF.

The J gene is TRBJ1-3, the V gene TRBV3-1 (or the pseudogene TRBV3-2); D possibly corresponds to TRBD1 (5 bases). This CDR3 is built from 17 residues. Between the trimmed V and J ends, which lost 5 bases and 0 bases, there was a span of 17 bases. The germline V gene has CDR1 LGHDT and CDR2 YNNKEL (reference sequence). The CDR3 here is CASSSRFDSSSGNTIYF. CDR3 DNA: TGTGCCAGCAGCTCCCGCTTCGACAGTAGCTCTGGAAACACCATATATTTT.

The CDR3 DNA reads as TGTGCCAGTAATCCACCCCGCGCAGATACGCAGTATTTT. This translates into CASNPPRADTQYF. The chain combines TRBV19 with TRBJ2-3; no definite D call. V shed 7 bases and J shed 4 bases, with 12 bases lying between them. Germline V gene data show CDR1 as LNHDA and CDR2 as SQIVND (reference sequence). This CDR3 has 13 amino acids.

This chain connects TRBV5-1 to TRBJ2-7, with 9 bases aligning to TRBD1. The CDR3 runs to 14 residues. The V segment lost 4 bases and the J segment 5 bases; nucleotides outside the gene matches: 7. Germline values: CDR1 SGHRS, CDR2 YFSETQ. CDR3 nucleotides: TGCGCCAGCAGCCGGGGGACAGGGAGGAACGAGCAGTACTTC. The encoded protein is CASSRGTGRNEQYF.

This clone has at least ten counts. As DNA, the CDR3 is TGTGCCAGCAGCTTGGTGGGGGGGAGTAATTCACCCCTCCACTTT. The encoded protein is CASSLVGGSNSPLHF. This sequence joins TRBV5-8 and TRBJ1-6; TRBD1 is a possible D gene (5 bases). V lost 0 bases and J lost 6, with 10 bases in between. The CDR3 spans 15 residues. Per germline, CDR1 SGHTS and CDR2 YDEGEE.

The gene calls are TRBV27 and TRBJ1-5, with TRBD1 matching over 10 bases. CDR1 and CDR2 from the germline V gene are MNHEY and SMNVEV (reference sequence). CDR3 length: 14 amino acids. V lost 9 bases and J lost 1; bases outside the gene matches: 3. CDR3 nucleotide sequence: TGTGCCAGTAAGACAGGGGGCAGCAATCAGCCCCAGCATTTT. Translating gives CASKTGGSNQPQHF.

This chain uses TRBV5-6 with TRBJ1-2; no reliable D call. This CDR3 spans 17 amino acids. Trimming pared 0 bases from V and 4 bases from J, leaving 19 bases between. CDR1 and CDR2 (germline): SGHDT, YYEEEE. The CDR3 DNA is TGTGCCAGCAGCTTGGCCGAGGGTGCGTCTAACCGCTATGGCTACACCTTC. It is translated as CASSLAEGASNRYGYTF.

The V and J genes are TRBV18 and TRBJ2-1, with TRBD2 matching over 15 bases. The CDR3 loop spans 16 amino acids. Losses at the gene ends were 6 bases for V and 9 bases for J; bases not matched to a gene: 9. CDR1 KGHSH and CDR2 LQKENI come from the germline V gene. CDR3: CASSTVGLAGGSEQFF. The CDR3 nucleotides read TGTGCCAGCTCCACGGTGGGACTAGCGGGAGGATCTGAGCAGTTCTTC.

V gene TRBV24-1 combines with J gene TRBJ1-2; D unresolved. The CDR3 is 15 residues long. Trimming cost V 2 bases and J 7 bases, with 16 bases left between them. Germline assignment: CDR1 KGHDR and CDR2 SFDVKD. For the CDR3, the DNA is TGTGCCACCAGTGATTCCGTCTGGGGTGAGGGTGGCTACACCTTC. Encoded protein: CATSDSVWGEGGYTF.

The V and J genes are TRBV9 and TRBJ2-3; 9 nucleotides match TRBD2. CDR3 length: 16 amino acids. Trimming removed 2 bases from V and 0 bases from J; junction bases left unmatched: 4. CDR1 is SGDLS and CDR2 is YYNGEE in the germline V gene. As DNA, the CDR3 is TGTGCCAGCAGCGTCGGGACTAGCTTAAGCACAGATACGCAGTATTTT. Residues: CASSVGTSLSTDTQYF.

V usage is TRBV11-2 and J usage is TRBJ2-2, with D possibly matching TRBD2 (6 bases). Germline V CDR1 and CDR2: SGHAT, FQNNGV. The CDR3 covers 16 residues. V gave up 2 bases and J gave up 3 bases, with 13 bases separating them. The CDR3 DNA reads TGTGCCAGCAGCTTATCGGCGGGGTTACACACCGGGGAGCTGTTTTTT. This gives the protein CASSLSAGLHTGELFF.